The T cell receptor (beta chain) under discussion was sequenced for a study of a mutant IDH1 vaccine in newly diagnosed glioma. Time point noted: baseline, week 1 (first vaccination visit). Indicated treatment: pre-vaccination baseline after standard-of-care therapy. Only in-frame clones appear in the TCRdb table, and some are missing; sequencing was by immunoSEQ multiplex PCR. This table has about 16,000 clones, around 89% appearing once. The germline gives CDR1 LNHDA, CDR2 SQIVND (reference sequence). Trimming stripped 5 bases from V and 7 bases from J, with 20 bases between. The CDR3 is 15 residues long. This clone was seen once.

This sequence was found in a woman in her 40s with glioma. Some clones in this sample may be carry-over from other donors' samples. Here the sequenced sample was PBMCs, taken from a glioma patient treated with radiotherapy, temozolomide or both. V usage is TRBV19 and J usage is TRBJ2-5, with a weak D call TRBD2 (5 bases). As DNA, the CDR3 is TGTGCCAGTAGTGACCCGAGCGGAGCCTTCGCGACCCAGTACTTC. Amino acids: CASSDPSGAFATQYF.